This T cell receptor beta chain came from a study of PD-1 blockade in classical Hodgkin lymphoma (dated by TCRdb to 2019 to 2021). Background on the whole study: Nivolumab dosing was 3 mg/kg intravenously every 2 weeks, continuing until either disease progression or unacceptable toxicity. The study used TCR beta sequencing and CyTOF to define a peripheral blood immune signature of response to PD-1 blockade in classical Hodgkin lymphoma.

V and J are truncated by 4 bases and 4 bases respectively, leaving an intervening sequence of 16 bases. CDR1 and CDR2 are drawn from the germline V gene (reference sequence): MNHEY, SMNVEV. Including cysteine and phenylalanine, the CDR3 has 15 amino acids. Just the 45-base CDR3 DNA is kept, in frame starting at base 1. There are a few counts of this clone. Its antigen has not been determined. No much larger clone exists at a distance of one base, and base qualities are not known. This sample's time point label indicates: cycle 1 day 1 (C1D1), immediately before nivolumab initiation. All trial patients had relapsed after autologous stem cell transplantation, with cohorts A, B and C differing in prior brentuximab vedotin exposure. The trial cohort was composed of around 60 patients with relapsed/refractory classical Hodgkin lymphoma, for whom complete response, partial response or progressive disease was recorded as best overall response. Single-agent nivolumab was administered to trial patients in the multi-cohort phase II CheckMate 205 trial. Best overall response was determined by an independent review committee according to the 2007 International Working Group response criteria. PBMCs from the trial were collected at three points: immediately before nivolumab initiation (C1D1), and during therapy at cycle 2 day 1 and cycle 4 day 1. Peripheral blood was collected in 8 mL Vacutainer Cell Preparation Tubes, from which PBMCs were isolated by centrifugation and then cryopreserved.

The research as a whole found: By C4D1, a significant rise was seen in CD4+ TCR diversity but not in CD8+ TCR diversity (p=0.0027 vs p=0.16), and the rise was most apparent among complete responders (p=0.02). The study covered only a single clinical trial cohort, and the causes of the repertoire differences, possibly disease activity or prior therapy, were still not defined. Among trial patients, those achieving complete response had baseline diversity similar to that of newly diagnosed patients, while diversity was significantly lower in partial responders and progressors. Baseline TCR diversity was reported to be lower in newly diagnosed patients than in healthy donors and to be lower still in relapsed/refractory patients. Diversity was lower in patients who began nivolumab less than 1 year after ASCT, so these patients were left out of later analyses to avoid confounding by immune reconstitution.

The Qiagen DNeasy kit was used to extract genomic DNA both from unsorted PBMCs and from the negatively selected CD4+ and CD8+ fractions. Using primers that anneal to V and J segments, immunoSEQ multiplex PCR amplified the TCR beta CDR3 regions. A synthetic immune receptor repertoire was used to minimize amplification bias, and remaining bias was computationally removed after sequencing. The authors processed their data as follows. Repertoire diversity was quantified as the Shannon entropy index using custom Python scripts. The unsorted, CD4+ and CD8+ repertoires were each analyzed separately, with the exception of combined analyses, where CD4+ and CD8+ sequences were merged in silico. Clonal expansion was defined as a frequency increase of at least 2-fold after treatment compared with C1D1, and clones undetected at baseline were assigned a pseudocount of 0.5. Singleton clones were defined as clones with 0 or 1 copy at C1D1, and non-singleton clones were defined as clones with 2 or more copies. By matching protein sequences in sorted samples from the same patient, clones expanded in unsorted samples were annotated as CD4+, CD8+ or unknown. Wilcoxon tests were applied to paired samples to test diversity changes from C1D1 to C4D1. The table comes from immuneACCESS by way of TCRdb, which keeps in-frame sequences with V and J called. Part of the clones is missing from these tables; in studies checked, under half for an unresolved V gene and the rest for unknown reasons. V and J calls and clone size are those listed in that table; D and trimming were worked out from the DNA. The sample contains over 9,000 clones, about 85% of them found a single time. Approximately 28% of the sample lies in the top ten.

Here the sequenced sample was peripheral blood mononuclear cells (PBMCs), taken at baseline. The receptor was isolated from a human donor with classical Hodgkin lymphoma. The sequence links TRBV27 to TRBJ1-1; no D gene is confidently identified. The CDR3 reads as follows: CASSSTTAERTEAFF. The DNA sequence is as follows: TGTGCCAGCAGTTCCACGACGGCTGAACGCACTGAAGCTTTCTTT.